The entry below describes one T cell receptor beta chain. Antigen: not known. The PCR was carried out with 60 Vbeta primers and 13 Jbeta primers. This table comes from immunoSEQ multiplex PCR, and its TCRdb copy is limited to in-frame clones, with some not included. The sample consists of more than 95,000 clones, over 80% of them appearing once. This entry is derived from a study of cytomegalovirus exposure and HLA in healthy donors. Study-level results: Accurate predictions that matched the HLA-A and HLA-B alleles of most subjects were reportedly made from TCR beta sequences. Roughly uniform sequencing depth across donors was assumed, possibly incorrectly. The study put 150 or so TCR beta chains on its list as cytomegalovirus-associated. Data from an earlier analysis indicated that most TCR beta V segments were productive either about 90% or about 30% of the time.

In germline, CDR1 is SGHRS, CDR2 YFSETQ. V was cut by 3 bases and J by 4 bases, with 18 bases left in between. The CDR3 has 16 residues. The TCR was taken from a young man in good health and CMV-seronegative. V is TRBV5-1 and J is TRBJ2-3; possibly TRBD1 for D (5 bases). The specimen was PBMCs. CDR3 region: CASSSGQGYPADTQYF. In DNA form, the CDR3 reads TGCGCCAGCAGCTCTGGACAAGGTTACCCGGCAGATACGCAGTATTTT.